What follows describes a single T cell receptor (beta chain). Antigen: not known. These data originate in a study of CXCR3-negative and CXCR3-positive naive CD8 T cells. Study results and caveats: Fresh PBMCs served for most assays, and CXCR3 expression fell partially after cryopreservation.

UMI-labeled 5' RACE yielded the TRB cDNA libraries. With the 5' RACE reads reprocessed, TCRdb shows one record per CDR3 protein and no DNA. This sample's clone table lists 48,000 or so distinct CDR3 sequences. In germline, CDR1 is LGHDT, CDR2 YNNKEL (reference sequence). This CDR3 contains 14 residues. The TCR was taken from a human donor in good health. Some clones in this sample may be carry-over from other donors' samples. The chain couples TRBV3-1 to TRBJ1-6; TCRdb calls TRBD1, which cannot be checked without DNA. Sequences were obtained from memory CD8+ T cells from blood. The CDR3: CASSLPGQDSPLHF.